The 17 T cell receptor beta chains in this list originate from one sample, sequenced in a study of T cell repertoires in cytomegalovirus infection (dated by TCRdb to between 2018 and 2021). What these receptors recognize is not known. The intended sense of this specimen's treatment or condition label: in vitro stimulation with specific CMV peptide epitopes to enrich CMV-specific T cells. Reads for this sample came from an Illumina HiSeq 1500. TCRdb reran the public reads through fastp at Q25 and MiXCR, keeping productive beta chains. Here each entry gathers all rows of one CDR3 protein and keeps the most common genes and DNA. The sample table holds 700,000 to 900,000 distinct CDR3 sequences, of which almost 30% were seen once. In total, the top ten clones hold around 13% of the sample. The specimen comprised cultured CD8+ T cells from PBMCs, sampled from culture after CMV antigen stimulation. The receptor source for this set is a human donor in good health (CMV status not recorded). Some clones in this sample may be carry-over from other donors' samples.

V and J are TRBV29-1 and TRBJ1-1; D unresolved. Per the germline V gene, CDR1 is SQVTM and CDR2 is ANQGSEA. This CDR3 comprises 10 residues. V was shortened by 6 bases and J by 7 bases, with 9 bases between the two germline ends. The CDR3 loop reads CSVPGIEAFF. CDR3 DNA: TGCAGCGTCCCCGGGATTGAAGCTTTCTTT.

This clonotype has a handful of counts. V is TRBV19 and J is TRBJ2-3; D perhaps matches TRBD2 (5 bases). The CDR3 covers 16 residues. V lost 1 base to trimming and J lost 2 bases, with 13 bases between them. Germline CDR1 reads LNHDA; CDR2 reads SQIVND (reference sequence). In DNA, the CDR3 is TGTGCCAGTAGTATAGGCGGCACGGGATACACAGATACGCAGTATTTT. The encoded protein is CASSIGGTGYTDTQYF.

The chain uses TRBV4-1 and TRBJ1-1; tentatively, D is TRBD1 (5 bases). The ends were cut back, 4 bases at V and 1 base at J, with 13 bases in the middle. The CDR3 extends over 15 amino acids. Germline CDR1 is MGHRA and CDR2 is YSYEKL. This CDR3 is CASSLPRGTNTEAFF. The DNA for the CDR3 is TGCGCCAGCAGCCTCCCTCGGGGCACGAACACTGAAGCTTTCTTT.

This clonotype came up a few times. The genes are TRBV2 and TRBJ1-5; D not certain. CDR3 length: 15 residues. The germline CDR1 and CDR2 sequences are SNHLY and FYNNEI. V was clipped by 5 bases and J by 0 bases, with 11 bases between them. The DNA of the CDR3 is TGTGCCAGCAGTACCGTGGGCAATAGCAATCAGCCCCAGCATTTT. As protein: CASSTVGNSNQPQHF.

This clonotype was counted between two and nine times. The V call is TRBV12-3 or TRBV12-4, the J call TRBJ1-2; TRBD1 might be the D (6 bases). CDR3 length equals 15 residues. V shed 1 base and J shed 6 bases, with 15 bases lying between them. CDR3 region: CASSLVARPGDGYTF. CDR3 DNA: TGTGCCAGCAGTTTAGTCGCCAGGCCAGGGGATGGCTACACCTTC.

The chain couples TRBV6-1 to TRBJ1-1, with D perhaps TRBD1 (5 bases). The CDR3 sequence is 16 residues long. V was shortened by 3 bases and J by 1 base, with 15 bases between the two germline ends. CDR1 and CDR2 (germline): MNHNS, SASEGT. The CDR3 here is CASSEYAFGGNTEAFF. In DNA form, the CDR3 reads TGTGCCAGCAGTGAGTATGCCTTCGGGGGGAACACTGAAGCTTTCTTT.

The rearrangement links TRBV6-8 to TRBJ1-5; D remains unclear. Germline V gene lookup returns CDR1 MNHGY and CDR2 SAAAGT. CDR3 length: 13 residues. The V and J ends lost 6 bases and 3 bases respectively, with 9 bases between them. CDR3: CASRLLPNQPQHF. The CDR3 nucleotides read TGTGCCAGCAGACTCCTTCCCAATCAGCCCCAGCATTTT.

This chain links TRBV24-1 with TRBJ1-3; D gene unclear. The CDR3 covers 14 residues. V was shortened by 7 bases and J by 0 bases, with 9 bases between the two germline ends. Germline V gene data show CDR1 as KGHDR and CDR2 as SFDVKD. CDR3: CATSSGSSGNTIYF. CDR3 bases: TGTGCCACCAGCTCGGGGAGCTCTGGAAACACCATATATTTT.

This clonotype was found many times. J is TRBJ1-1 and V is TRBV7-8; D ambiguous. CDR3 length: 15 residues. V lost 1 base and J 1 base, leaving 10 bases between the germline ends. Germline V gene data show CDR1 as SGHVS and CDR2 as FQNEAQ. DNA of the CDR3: TGTGCCAGCAGCTTAGTCCCTCGGGGGAACACTGAAGCTTTCTTT. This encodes CASSLVPRGNTEAFF.

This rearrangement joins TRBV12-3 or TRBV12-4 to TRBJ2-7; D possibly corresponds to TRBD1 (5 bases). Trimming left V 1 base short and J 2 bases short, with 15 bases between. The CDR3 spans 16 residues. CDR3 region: CASSLVRGAAPYEQYF. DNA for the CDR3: TGTGCCAGCAGTTTAGTACGTGGGGCAGCCCCCTACGAGCAGTACTTC.

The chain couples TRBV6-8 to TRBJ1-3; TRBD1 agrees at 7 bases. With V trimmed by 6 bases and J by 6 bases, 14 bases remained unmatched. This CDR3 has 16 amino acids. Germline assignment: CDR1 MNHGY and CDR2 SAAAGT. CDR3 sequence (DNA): TGTGCCAGCAGGGGCCAAAGGGGACAGAGATTAAACACCATATATTTT. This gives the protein CASRGQRGQRLNTIYF.

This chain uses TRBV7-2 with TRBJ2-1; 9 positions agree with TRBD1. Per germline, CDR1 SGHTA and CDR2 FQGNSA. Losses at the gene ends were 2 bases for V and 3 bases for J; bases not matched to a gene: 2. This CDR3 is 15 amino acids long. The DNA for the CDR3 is TGTGCCAGCAGCTTAAACAGGGGGCTCTACAATGAGCAGTTCTTC. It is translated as CASSLNRGLYNEQFF.

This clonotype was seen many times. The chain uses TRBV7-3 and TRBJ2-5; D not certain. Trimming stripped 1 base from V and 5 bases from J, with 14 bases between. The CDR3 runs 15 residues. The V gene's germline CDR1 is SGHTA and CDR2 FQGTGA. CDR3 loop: CASSLRVGRQETQYF. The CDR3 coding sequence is TGTGCCAGCAGCTTAAGGGTCGGCCGTCAGGAGACCCAGTACTTC.

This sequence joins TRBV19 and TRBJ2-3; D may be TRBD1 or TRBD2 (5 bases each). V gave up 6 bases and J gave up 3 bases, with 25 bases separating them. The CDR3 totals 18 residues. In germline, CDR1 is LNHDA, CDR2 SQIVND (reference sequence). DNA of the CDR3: TGTGCCAGTAGGAGCCCCCACAGGCGAGAGGGTCCAACAGATACGCAGTATTTT. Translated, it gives CASRSPHRREGPTDTQYF.

The CDR3 reads CATSRGAAGDYTDTQYF. For the CDR3, the DNA is TGTGCCACCAGCAGAGGTGCGGCAGGGGATTACACAGATACGCAGTATTTT. This chain uses TRBV15 with TRBJ2-3, with a tentative D call TRBD1 (6 bases). CDR1 is LNHNV, CDR2 YYDKDF, per germline (reference sequence). This CDR3 spans 17 amino acids. Trimming cost V 1 base and J 2 bases, with 16 bases left between them.

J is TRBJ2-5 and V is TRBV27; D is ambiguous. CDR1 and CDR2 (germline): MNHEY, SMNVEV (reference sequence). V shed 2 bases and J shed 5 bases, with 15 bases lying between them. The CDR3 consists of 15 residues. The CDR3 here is CASSLTQDTRETQYF. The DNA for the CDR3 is TGTGCCAGCAGTTTAACCCAGGATACTCGCGAGACCCAGTACTTC.

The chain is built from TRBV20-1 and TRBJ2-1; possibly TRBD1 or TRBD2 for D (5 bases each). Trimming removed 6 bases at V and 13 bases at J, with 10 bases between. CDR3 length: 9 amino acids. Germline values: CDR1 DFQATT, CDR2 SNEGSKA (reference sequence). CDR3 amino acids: CSASGPQFF. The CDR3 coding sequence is TGCAGTGCCTCGGGGCCACAGTTCTTC.